These 5 T cell receptor beta chains were sequenced from one sample in a study of control samples from healthy donors and cancer patients. TCRdb's table, derived via immunoSEQ multiplex PCR, lists solely in-frame clones and lacks some. This table holds some 120,000 clones, around nine tenths found once. The specimen sequenced was blood. These receptors were taken from a woman aged 70-85 years in good health.

This clone has just one count. This chain connects TRBV6-4 to TRBJ2-2; 7 bases align to TRBD2. Germline loops: CDR1 MRHNA, CDR2 SNTAGT. The CDR3 loop spans 16 amino acids. V dropped 3 bases and J dropped 0; count of bases not matched to a gene: 4. The CDR3 coding sequence is TGTGCCAGCAGTGAGGGCGGGGGATCGAACACCGGGGAGCTGTTTTTT. Its protein product is CASSEGGGSNTGELFF.

V gene TRBV12-3 or TRBV12-4 combines with J gene TRBJ1-1; D unresolved. This CDR3 spans 13 amino acids. Trimming cost V 7 bases and J 1 base, with 10 bases left between them. CDR3 sequence reads: CASKTTQNTEAFF. The CDR3 coding sequence is TGTGCCAGCAAAACAACACAGAACACTGAAGCTTTCTTT.

CDR3 nucleotides: TGTGCCATCAGTGCGGGTGTGGGGAACACTGAAGCTTTCTTT. As protein: CAISAGVGNTEAFF. This chain connects TRBV10-3 to TRBJ1-1, with D unclear. In germline, CDR1 is ENHRY, CDR2 SYGVKD. V lost 4 bases to trimming and J lost 1 base, with 10 bases between them. This CDR3 contains 14 residues.

J is TRBJ2-7 and V is TRBV13; a possible D gene is TRBD2 (6 bases). CDR3 length: 17 residues. Germline-derived CDR1 and CDR2 are PRHDT and FYEKMQ (reference sequence). The V gene lost 1 base and the J gene lost 0 bases, with 16 bases spanning the gap. As DNA, the CDR3 is TGTGCCAGCAGCTTAGCTGGCGGGGCCTTACGCTCCTACGAGCAGTACTTC. It specifies CASSLAGGALRSYEQYF.

The chain carries TRBV7-9 and TRBJ1-2; possibly TRBD1 for D (5 bases). Germline V gives CDR1 SEHNR, CDR2 FQNEAQ (reference sequence). V lost 1 base to trimming and J lost 2 bases, with 8 bases between them. This CDR3 is built from 14 residues. The CDR3 DNA is TGTGCCAGCAGCTTAGGTCCAGGGAACTATGGCTACACCTTC. Amino acids: CASSLGPGNYGYTF.